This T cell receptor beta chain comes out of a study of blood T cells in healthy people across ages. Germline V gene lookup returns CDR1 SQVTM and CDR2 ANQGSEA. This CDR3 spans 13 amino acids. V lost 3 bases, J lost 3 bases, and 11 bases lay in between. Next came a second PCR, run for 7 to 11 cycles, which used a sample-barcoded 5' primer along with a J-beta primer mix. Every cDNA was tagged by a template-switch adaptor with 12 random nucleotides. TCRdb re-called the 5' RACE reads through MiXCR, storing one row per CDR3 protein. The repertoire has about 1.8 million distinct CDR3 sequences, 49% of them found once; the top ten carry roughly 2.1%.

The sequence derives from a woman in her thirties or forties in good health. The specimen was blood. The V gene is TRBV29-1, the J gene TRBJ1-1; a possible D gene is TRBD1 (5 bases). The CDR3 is CSVDLGGDTEAFF. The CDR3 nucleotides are TGCAGCGTTGACCTGGGGGGGGACACTGAAGCTTTCTTT.